These 3 T cell receptor beta chains were all obtained from the same sample, sequenced in a study of T cell responses to AZD1222 COVID-19 vaccine. Some clones are missing from TCRdb's copy, which holds only in-frame ones; the method was immunoSEQ multiplex PCR. The sample holds 90,000 to 100,000 clones; around 88% are singletons and the top ten take about 7.8%. The specimen was peripheral blood, collected on day 0 of AZD1222 vaccination. The receptors come from an adult in good health.

This rearrangement joins TRBV18 to TRBJ2-7, with TRBD2 matching over 10 bases. This CDR3 contains 15 residues. The germline gives CDR1 KGHSH, CDR2 LQKENI. V was pared by 1 base and J by 6 bases, with 6 bases of the junction left unmatched. The CDR3 DNA reads as TGTGCCAGCTCACCACTGAGCGGGGGGGAGAGCGAGCAGTACTTC. Translation gives CASSPLSGGESEQYF.

The chain employs TRBV29-1 and TRBJ2-3; TRBD1 is a possible D gene (6 bases). From germline, CDR1 is SQVTM and CDR2 ANQGSEA. The ends were cut back, 2 bases at V and 0 bases at J, with 9 bases in the middle. The CDR3 totals 14 residues. The CDR3 DNA reads TGCAGCGTTGAAAGGGGGTCTAGCACAGATACGCAGTATTTT. It yields the protein CSVERGSSTDTQYF.

The CDR3 protein is CASSSKDRGNYGYTF. CDR3 nucleotide sequence: TGTGCCAGCAGCTCCAAGGACAGGGGGAACTATGGCTACACCTTC. The chain carries TRBV5-4 and TRBJ1-2, with TRBD1 matching 10 bases. In germline, CDR1 is SGHNT, CDR2 YYREEE (reference sequence). This CDR3 is built from 15 residues. Trimming took 3 bases from V and 2 from J; bases not matched to a gene: 4.